The 23 T cell receptor beta chains listed next were all sequenced from one sample in a study of spatial heterogeneity in lung cancer. TCRdb re-derived calls from the 5' RACE reads in MiXCR, one entry per CDR3 protein. The data contain 45,000 to 65,000 distinct CDR3 sequences, about 7.4% of them singletons. Time point in this sample: blood at routine non-recurrence follow-up after resection. No cells were sorted before sequencing. The whole RNA sequenced was extracted from tumor, nontumor lung or frozen PBMC. Specimen: PBMCs, collected at follow-up. These receptors came from a female donor with early-stage non-small cell lung cancer.

This clonotype was found many times. The rearrangement uses TRBV25-1 and TRBJ2-7; tentatively, D is TRBD1 (6 bases). V lost 6 bases, J lost 9 bases, and 15 bases lay in between. This CDR3 comprises 12 residues. The germline V gene has CDR1 MGHDK and CDR2 SYGVNS. The CDR3 sequence is CASRKGEFGQYF. The CDR3 region has the DNA TGTGCCAGCAGGAAGGGGGAATTCGGGCAGTACTTC.

This clonotype was counted at least ten times. The chain employs TRBV20-1 and TRBJ2-2, with D hard to call. From germline, CDR1 is DFQATT and CDR2 SNEGSKA (reference sequence). The CDR3 is 15 residues long. The V and J ends lost 3 bases and 1 base respectively, with 12 bases between them. CDR3 protein: CSARSLQLNTGELFF. In DNA, the CDR3 is TGCAGTGCTAGGTCTTTGCAACTGAACACCGGGGAGCTGTTTTTT.

V usage is TRBV7-9 and J usage is TRBJ2-7; D may be TRBD1 or TRBD2 (6 bases each). Germline V gene sequence: CDR1 SEHNR, CDR2 FQNEAQ (reference sequence). V lost 0 bases to trimming and J lost 2 bases, with 11 bases between them. This CDR3 spans 15 amino acids. CDR3 DNA: TGTGCCAGCAGCTTAGCGGGGGGCCCCACCTACGAGCAGTACTTC. Translated, it gives CASSLAGGPTYEQYF.

This clonotype has more than one count but fewer than ten. This rearrangement joins TRBV7-9 to TRBJ2-7, with D possibly called TRBD1 or TRBD2 (5 bases each). V was pared by 5 bases and J by 4 bases, with 15 bases between. This CDR3 has 14 amino acids. Germline V gene sequence: CDR1 SEHNR, CDR2 FQNEAQ (reference sequence). CDR3 in DNA: TGTGCCAGCAGCCACGGGGCAATAAAGTACGAGCAGTACTTC. This encodes CASSHGAIKYEQYF.

The chain employs TRBV24-1 and TRBJ2-5, with D possibly matching TRBD1 (6 bases). V was shortened by 6 bases and J by 5 bases, with 9 bases between the two germline ends. Germline V gene data show CDR1 as KGHDR and CDR2 as SFDVKD. CDR3 length: 12 residues. The CDR3 loop reads CATSRQGETQYF. The CDR3 coding sequence is TGTGCCACCAGTCGGCAGGGGGAGACCCAGTACTTC.

The table lists this clonotype with many counts. The rearrangement links TRBV12-3 or TRBV12-4 to TRBJ1-5, with 10 bases identical to TRBD1. CDR3 length: 15 residues. J was trimmed by 5 bases and V by 7 bases; bases with no gene match: 8. The CDR3 sequence: CASTFDRGPDQPQHF. Here the CDR3 DNA reads TGTGCCAGCACCTTCGACAGGGGGCCGGATCAGCCCCAGCATTTT.

This clonotype appeared many times. The chain employs TRBV4-2 and TRBJ1-5, with D possibly TRBD1 on 5 matching bases. V was trimmed by 6 bases and J by 5 bases, leaving 17 bases between them. Germline CDR1 and CDR2: LGHNA and YNFKEQ. The CDR3 has 15 amino acids. As DNA, the CDR3 is TGTGCCAGCAGTCACCCCGGGACGGTCGATCAGCCCCAGCATTTT. The encoded protein is CASSHPGTVDQPQHF.

This clonotype was seen a few times. V gene TRBV7-6 combines with J gene TRBJ1-1; weak D call: TRBD1 (5 bases). The CDR3 consists of 13 residues. V lost 7 bases and J 1 base, leaving 10 bases between the germline ends. The V gene's germline CDR1 is SGHVS and CDR2 FNYEAQ. CDR3 nucleotides: TGTGCCAGCACTCGGAGGGGGAACACTGAAGCTTTCTTT. As protein: CASTRRGNTEAFF.

Ten or more counts support this clonotype. This chain links TRBV13 with TRBJ2-3, with no clear D. The germline V gene encodes CDR1 PRHDT and CDR2 FYEKMQ (reference sequence). The V end lost 2 bases, the J end lost 7 bases, and 10 bases lay between the germline ends. CDR3 length: 13 amino acids. The CDR3 region is CASSLISSHTQYF. The DNA of the CDR3 is TGTGCCAGCAGCTTAATTAGTTCCCATACGCAGTATTTT.

The table lists this clonotype with many counts. The chain links TRBV20-1 to TRBJ2-4, with 8 nucleotides matching TRBD1. The CDR3 loop spans 15 amino acids. The V and J ends lost 6 bases and 3 bases, in that order; junction bases with no gene match: 10. CDR1 and CDR2 (germline): DFQATT, SNEGSKA (reference sequence). CDR3 in DNA: TGCAGTGCGTCGCCAGACAGGGGTGTCAAAAACATTCAGTACTTC. Protein product: CSASPDRGVKNIQYF.

The chain has TRBV7-2 and TRBJ2-7, with a tentative D call TRBD2 (7 bases). Germline values: CDR1 SGHTA, CDR2 FQGNSA. The CDR3 length is 14 residues. The germline V and J ends were trimmed by 4 bases and 6 bases, with 16 bases remaining between them. The CDR3 DNA reads TGTGCCAGCAGCTCCCGGGGGGCCGGACTCGAGCAGTACTTC. Its protein is CASSSRGAGLEQYF.

This clonotype was counted between two and nine times. V gene TRBV2 combines with J gene TRBJ1-5, with a weak D call TRBD1 (5 bases). Germline V lookup: CDR1 SNHLY, CDR2 FYNNEI. V dropped 9 bases and J dropped 0 bases, with 21 bases sitting between them. The CDR3 length is 17 residues. The CDR3 protein is CASKRDLRGVSNQPQHF. DNA of the CDR3: TGTGCCAGTAAACGGGACCTTCGTGGGGTTAGCAATCAGCCCCAGCATTTT.

Ten or more counts support this clonotype. V and J are TRBV28 and TRBJ1-5; D unclear. This CDR3 has 12 amino acids. V was shortened by 6 bases and J by 1 base, with 4 bases between the two germline ends. Germline CDR1 and CDR2: MDHEN and SYDVKM. In DNA, the CDR3 is TGTGCCAGCAGAAGCAGCAATCAGCCCCAGCATTTT. Translating it yields CASRSSNQPQHF.

This clonotype was counted at least ten times. The J gene is TRBJ2-3, the V gene TRBV5-5; 12 nucleotides line up with TRBD2. Trimming took 1 base from V and 6 from J; bases not matched to a gene: 6. Germline V CDR1 and CDR2: SGHKS, YYEKEE (reference sequence). This CDR3 is built from 16 residues. The CDR3 here is CASSLFLAGGQDTQYF. In nucleotides, the CDR3 is TGTGCCAGCAGCTTGTTCCTAGCGGGGGGGCAGGATACGCAGTATTTT.

Many counts were recorded for this clonotype. The chain uses TRBV5-6 and TRBJ1-6; D remains unclear. The CDR3 length is 16 residues. Deletions cut 1 base from V and 6 bases from J, with 14 bases between. Germline V lookup: CDR1 SGHDT, CDR2 YYEEEE. This chain's CDR3 is CASSLLDTVANSPLHF. The CDR3 coding sequence is TGTGCCAGCAGCTTGTTAGACACGGTGGCTAATTCACCCCTCCACTTT.

This clonotype appeared many times. The chain has TRBV5-1 and TRBJ1-2; D call uncertain. V lost 0 bases and J 2 bases, leaving 11 bases between the germline ends. Germline V lookup: CDR1 SGHRS, CDR2 YFSETQ. This CDR3 comprises 15 residues. As DNA, the CDR3 is TGCGCCAGCAGCTTGGTTCCGGGTCTGAACTATGGCTACACCTTC. Translated, it gives CASSLVPGLNYGYTF.

V usage is TRBV11-2 and J usage is TRBJ1-1; D not resolved. Germline V gene sequence: CDR1 SGHAT, CDR2 FQNNGV. Deletions cut 6 bases from V and 0 bases from J, with 8 bases between. The length of the CDR3 is 13 residues. The CDR3: CASSWTVNTEAFF. In DNA form, the CDR3 reads TGTGCCAGCAGTTGGACGGTGAACACTGAAGCTTTCTTT.

The CDR3 nucleotides read TGTGCCAGCAGTTCCGGGGCGGTGACTGAAGCTTTCTTT. As protein: CASSSGAVTEAFF. The rearrangement uses TRBV6-2 or TRBV6-3 and TRBJ1-1; maybe TRBD1 (5 bases). The CDR3 extends over 13 amino acids. CDR1 is MNHEY and CDR2 is SVGEGT in the germline V gene. Trimming pared 4 bases from V and 5 bases from J, leaving 11 bases between.

This clonotype was detected many times. The chain has TRBV12-3 or TRBV12-4 and TRBJ2-3, with 9 bases fitting TRBD2. The CDR3 is 15 amino acids. V lost 6 bases and J lost 2; bases outside the gene matches: 6. CDR3 residues: CASRGTSGHTDTQYF. The CDR3 DNA is TGTGCCAGCAGGGGTACTAGCGGGCACACAGATACGCAGTATTTT.

This sequence joins TRBV3-1 and TRBJ1-2; D unclear. With 4 bases removed from V and 8 bases from J, the gap between germline ends came to 11 bases. The CDR3 has 12 residues. The germline V gene has CDR1 LGHDT and CDR2 YNNKEL (reference sequence). The CDR3 nucleotides read TGTGCCAGCAGCCCCCGAGGGAGGGGCTACACCTTC. Encoded protein: CASSPRGRGYTF.

This clonotype came up a few times. The chain links TRBV25-1 to TRBJ2-3; a possible D gene is TRBD2 (5 bases). V dropped 6 bases and J dropped 5 bases, with 9 bases sitting between them. The CDR3 contains 12 residues. Per germline, CDR1 MGHDK and CDR2 SYGVNS. CDR3 in DNA: TGTGCCAGCAGACTAGGGAGAGATACGCAGTATTTT. Translated: CASRLGRDTQYF. The whole variable domain, remainder taken from reference TRBV25-1 and TRBJ2-3, is EADIYQTPRYLVIGTGKKITLECSQTMGHDKMYWYQQDPGMELHLIHYSYGVNSTEKGDLSSESTVSRIRTEHFPLTLESARPSHTSQYLCASRLGRDTQYFGPGTRLTVL.

The chain employs TRBV7-9 and TRBJ1-1; D ambiguous. The CDR3 contains 15 residues. V was pared by 1 base and J by 1 base, with 10 bases between. The germline V gene encodes CDR1 SEHNR and CDR2 FQNEAQ (reference sequence). The CDR3 reads CASSLGLGTNTEAFF. The CDR3 nucleotides are TGTGCCAGCAGCTTAGGACTGGGAACGAACACTGAAGCTTTCTTT.

This clonotype was seen a handful of times. V usage is TRBV15 and J usage is TRBJ2-1; no reliable D call. This CDR3 spans 12 amino acids. The V end lost 3 bases, the J end lost 5 bases, and 5 bases lay between the germline ends. CDR1 and CDR2 (germline): LNHNV, YYDKDF (reference sequence). The CDR3 loop reads CATSSTNNEQFF. In DNA, the CDR3 is TGTGCCACCAGCAGTACAAACAATGAGCAGTTCTTC.